This TCR beta chain was obtained from a study of T cell responses to AZD1222 COVID-19 vaccine. Sequencing was performed with immunoSEQ multiplex PCR; in TCRdb, only in-frame clones are kept and a portion is missing. The sample consists of around 250,000 clones, approximately 95% of them appearing once. This clone was found a few times. This TCR was sampled from an adult in good health. Source: peripheral blood, taken on day 0 of AZD1222 vaccination.

The CDR3 DNA follows: TGCGCCAGCAGGAAGGACAGCTCCTATAATTCACCCCTCCACTTT. Translated: CASRKDSSYNSPLHF. This chain links TRBV10-2 with TRBJ1-6; a weak D match, TRBD1 (6 bases). Germline CDR1 and CDR2: WSHSY and SAAADI. V was clipped by 6 bases and J by 0 bases, with 9 bases between them. The CDR3 loop spans 15 amino acids.